A single TCR beta chain is shown here with its context. None of the patients had undergone any treatment ahead of thyroid surgery. The CDR3 consists of 16 residues. Germline-derived CDR1 and CDR2 are GTSNPN and SVGIG (reference sequence). V lost 0 bases, J lost 10 bases, and 11 bases stayed unmatched. The data originate from a study of metastatic and nonmetastatic thyroid tumors. Via MiXCR, TCRdb re-called the PCR reads. Of more than 11,000 clones in the sample, about 27% were seen once. The specimen was blood. The chain has TRBV30 and TRBJ1-6; 8 bases fit TRBD1. This receptor was identified in a female donor with papillary thyroid cancer or a benign thyroid nodule (not recorded which). Some clones in this sample may be carry-over from other donors' samples. CDR3 sequence: CAWSVPMTGVRSPLHF. CDR3 DNA: TGTGCCTGGAGTGTCCCCATGACAGGGGTGAGGTCACCCCTCCACTTT.